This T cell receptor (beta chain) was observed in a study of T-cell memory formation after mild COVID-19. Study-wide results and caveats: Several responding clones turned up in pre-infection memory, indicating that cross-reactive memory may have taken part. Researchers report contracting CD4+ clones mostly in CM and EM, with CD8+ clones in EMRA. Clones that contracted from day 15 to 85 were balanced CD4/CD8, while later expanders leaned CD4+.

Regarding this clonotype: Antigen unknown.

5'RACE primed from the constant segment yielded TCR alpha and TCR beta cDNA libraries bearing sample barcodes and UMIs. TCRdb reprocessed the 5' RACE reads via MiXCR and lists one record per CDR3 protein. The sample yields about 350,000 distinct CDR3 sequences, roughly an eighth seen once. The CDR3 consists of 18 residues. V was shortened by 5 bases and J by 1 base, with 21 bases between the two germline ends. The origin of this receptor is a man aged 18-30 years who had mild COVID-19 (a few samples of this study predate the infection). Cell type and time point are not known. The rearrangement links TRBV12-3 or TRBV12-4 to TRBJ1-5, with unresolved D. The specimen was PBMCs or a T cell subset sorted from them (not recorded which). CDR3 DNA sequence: TGTGCCAGCAGTGATGCCGGGTCGAGACTCTCCAGCAATCAGCCCCAGCATTTT. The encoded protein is CASSDAGSRLSSNQPQHF.